This T cell receptor beta chain was observed in a study of blood T cell repertoires in COVID-19. Whole-study context: Sites in the United States, Italy and Spain provided acute and convalescent COVID-19 samples. Sample material is recorded as cDNA or gDNA derived from T cells, B-cell-depleted T cells, or PBMCs.

V trimming: 5 bases; J trimming: 5 bases; junction bases outside the gene matches: 6. Germline V gives CDR1 SNHLY, CDR2 FYNNEI. The length of the CDR3 is 13 residues. Authors' methods: Estimation of nucleated cell counts was performed using reference gene primer amplification. The assay was immunoSEQ multiplex PCR, and TCRdb's table has in-frame clones only and misses some. V, J and clone size are taken as reported in that table, and D and trimming were inferred from the DNA itself. The sample yields 83,000 or so clones, around four fifths seen once. The chain couples TRBV2 to TRBJ2-7; 7 bases match TRBD2. Source material: peripheral blood. The sequence derives from a woman at least 80 years old with acute or convalescent COVID-19. CDR3 residues: CASSSSGANEQYF. In DNA, the CDR3 is TGTGCCAGCAGTTCTAGCGGTGCCAACGAGCAGTACTTC.